The 23 T cell receptor beta chains listed next were all sequenced from one sample in a study of T cells after yellow fever vaccination. A single record per CDR3 protein comes from TCRdb applying MiXCR to the 5' RACE reads. The sample has 120,000 or so distinct CDR3 sequences; approximately 9% are singletons. The sample consisted of CD8+ T cells sorted from PBMCs, taken on the day of the yellow fever booster vaccination. These receptor sequences come from a young man who received the YFV17D yellow fever vaccine.

The table lists this clonotype with many counts. V is TRBV5-1 and J is TRBJ1-1; 11 bases agree with TRBD1. Germline loops: CDR1 SGHRS, CDR2 YFSETQ. J gave up 1 base and V 2 bases, and 7 bases lay outside the gene matches. This CDR3 is built from 17 residues. CDR3 loop: CASSLRTGGSANTEAFF. The CDR3 DNA reads as TGCGCCAGCAGCTTACGGACAGGGGGCTCGGCGAACACTGAAGCTTTCTTT.

This clonotype has a handful of counts. The chain has TRBV29-1 and TRBJ2-5, with TRBD2 as a possible D gene (7 bases). The germline V and J ends were trimmed by 4 bases and 5 bases, with 20 bases remaining between them. This CDR3 has 15 amino acids. CDR1 is SQVTM, CDR2 ANQGSEA, per germline. CDR3 loop: CSVASGGLAGETQYF. The DNA of the CDR3 is TGCAGCGTTGCTTCGGGGGGCCTGGCTGGGGAGACCCAGTACTTC.

This clonotype was counted many times. The CDR3 here is CASSGSKERGLDTQYF. The CDR3 region has the DNA TGTGCCAGCAGCGGGTCGAAGGAGCGGGGATTAGATACGCAGTATTTT. The V and J genes are TRBV7-2 and TRBJ2-3, with 7 bases that match TRBD2. Per germline, CDR1 SGHTA and CDR2 FQGNSA. The CDR3 is made up of 16 amino acids. The V and J ends lost 5 bases and 5 bases, in that order; junction bases with no gene match: 13.

The V call is TRBV4-3, the J call TRBJ1-6; D is uncertain. Per the germline V gene, CDR1 is LGHNA and CDR2 is YSLEER. This CDR3 region has 15 residues. The ends were cut back, 4 bases at V and 9 bases at J, with 16 bases in the middle. The CDR3 nucleotides are TGCGCCAGCAGCCCTCTACCGGCCATAGGTTCACCCCTCCACTTT. Amino acids: CASSPLPAIGSPLHF.

This clonotype was counted between two and nine times. The gene calls are TRBV20-1 and TRBJ1-3; unclear D gene. V was pared by 5 bases and J by 2 bases, with 13 bases between. Germline CDR1 is DFQATT and CDR2 is SNEGSKA (reference sequence). This CDR3 contains 14 residues. The CDR3 loop is CSAQPAGAGNTIYF. The CDR3 nucleotides are TGCAGTGCTCAGCCGGCCGGAGCTGGAAACACCATATATTTT.

The chain combines TRBV6-5 with TRBJ2-7, with TRBD2 identical over 11 bases. The germline gives CDR1 MNHEY, CDR2 SVGAGI. CDR3 size: 17 residues. Trimming took 6 bases from V and 5 from J; bases not matched to a gene: 15. CDR3 in DNA: TGTGCCAGCAGCAGTAGCGGGGGGGCCGAAGGAATCGACGAGCAGTACTTC. Its protein is CASSSSGGAEGIDEQYF.

This rearrangement joins TRBV4-1 to TRBJ2-2, with TRBD2 identical over 14 bases. The CDR3 loop spans 16 amino acids. From germline, CDR1 is MGHRA and CDR2 YSYEKL. Losses at the gene ends were 1 base for V and 8 bases for J; bases not matched to a gene: 3. For the CDR3, the DNA is TGCGCCAGCAGCCAAGGACTAGCGGGGGGGACGGGGGAGCTGTTTTTT. Its translation: CASSQGLAGGTGELFF.

This chain joins TRBV9 and TRBJ2-3, with D uncertain. Germline loops: CDR1 SGDLS, CDR2 YYNGEE. The CDR3 length is 14 residues. V was cut by 0 bases and J by 0 bases, with 5 bases left in between. CDR3 sequence reads: CASSVGYSTDTQYF. DNA of the CDR3: TGTGCCAGCAGCGTAGGCTACAGCACAGATACGCAGTATTTT.

The chain combines TRBV29-1 with TRBJ2-7; TRBD1 matches at 7 bases. The CDR3 is 13 amino acids. CDR1 and CDR2 from the germline V gene are SQVTM and ANQGSEA. Germline trimming cut 5 bases from V and 5 bases from J; bases unmatched to any gene: 9. Written as DNA, the CDR3 is TGCAGCGTTATAGGCAGGGGGAACAACGAGCAGTACGTC. Translating it yields CSVIGRGNNEQYV.

The chain employs TRBV12-3 or TRBV12-4 and TRBJ2-7; the D is unclear. The V gene lost 4 bases and the J gene lost 2 bases, with 6 bases spanning the gap. This CDR3 comprises 12 residues. CDR3 sequence: CASSYDAYEQYF. The CDR3 DNA sequence: TGTGCCAGCAGTTATGACGCCTACGAGCAGTACTTC.

This clonotype has more than one count but fewer than ten. This rearrangement joins TRBV7-2 to TRBJ1-6; D not resolved. This CDR3 has 14 residues. Looked up from germline, CDR1 is SGHTA and CDR2 is FQGNSA. Trimming took 2 bases from V and 8 from J, leaving 10 bases between them. The CDR3 bases are TGTGCCAGCAGCTTATCGGACGGAGATTCACCCCTCCACTTT. It encodes CASSLSDGDSPLHF.

This clonotype has more than one count but fewer than ten. The chain recombines TRBV12-3 or TRBV12-4 with TRBJ1-1; TRBD1 matches at 7 bases. V was clipped by 4 bases and J by 3 bases; unmatched bases: 2. This CDR3 comprises 13 residues. The DNA of the CDR3 is TGTGCCAGCAGTTGGGACAGAGACACTGAAGCTTTCTTT. This sequence encodes CASSWDRDTEAFF.

The sample holds many counts of this clonotype. The chain has TRBV20-1 and TRBJ2-1, with TRBD2 matching over 8 bases. The CDR3 is made up of 15 amino acids. The J segment lost 5 bases and the V segment lost 0 bases, leaving 6 bases of the junction unmatched. Per germline, CDR1 DFQATT and CDR2 SNEGSKA (reference sequence). This CDR3 reads CSARETGGRDNEQFF. CDR3 in DNA: TGCAGTGCTAGAGAGACGGGGGGGAGGGACAATGAGCAGTTCTTC.

This chain links TRBV11-2 with TRBJ2-1; 7 nucleotides line up with TRBD1. CDR1 is SGHAT and CDR2 is FQNNGV in the germline V gene. V lost 6 bases, J lost 5 bases, and 4 bases stayed unmatched. There are 13 residues in the CDR3. DNA for the CDR3: TGTGCCAGCAGACGACAGGGAGACAATGAGCAGTTCTTC. Translation: CASRRQGDNEQFF.

The rearrangement joins TRBV1 to TRBJ1-5; the D call of TRBD1 is as the table states it, not checked on the DNA. TRBV1 is deemed a pseudogene. CDR3 length: 22 residues. Written as DNA, the CDR3 is TGCACCAGCAGCCACATAGATAGGACAGGTCAGGAGGCTGGTGTTCAGAATCAGCCCCAGCATTTT. Encoded protein: CTSSHIDRTGQEAGVQNQPQHF.

This clonotype was seen only a few times. The V gene is TRBV9, the J gene TRBJ2-1; the match to TRBD1 covers 9 bases. Germline V lookup: CDR1 SGDLS, CDR2 YYNGEE. The CDR3 is 13 residues long. With 4 bases clipped from V and 10 bases from J, the junction kept 6 bases outside the gene matches. The CDR3 here is CASSPRQGGEQFF. CDR3 in DNA: TGTGCCAGCAGCCCTAGACAGGGGGGAGAGCAGTTCTTC.

Many counts were recorded for this clonotype. The chain carries TRBV6-2 or TRBV6-3 and TRBJ2-5, with a tentative D call TRBD1 (5 bases). This CDR3 contains 16 residues. V lost 5 bases and J lost 0, with 16 bases in between. From germline, CDR1 is MNHEY and CDR2 SVGEGT. The CDR3 loop reads CASSPRQGADQETQYF. The CDR3 nucleotides read TGTGCCAGCAGTCCCCGGCAGGGTGCGGACCAAGAGACCCAGTACTTC.

This sequence joins TRBV10-2 and TRBJ2-1, with D possibly TRBD2 on 6 matching bases. The germline V and J ends were trimmed by 7 bases and 3 bases, with 13 bases remaining between them. Germline V gene sequence: CDR1 WSHSY, CDR2 SAAADI. The CDR3 contains 14 residues. The CDR3 loop is CASTADYLYNEQFF. The CDR3 region has the DNA TGCGCCAGCACCGCGGACTACCTCTACAATGAGCAGTTCTTC.

The sample holds many counts of this clonotype. V and J are TRBV11-2 and TRBJ2-5, with D possibly being TRBD1 (6 bases). This CDR3 comprises 15 residues. Germline-derived CDR1 and CDR2 are SGHAT and FQNNGV. The ends were cut back, 1 base at V and 4 bases at J, with 13 bases in the middle. CDR3 region: CASSLVRTALETQYF. The CDR3 region has the DNA TGTGCCAGCAGCTTAGTTCGGACAGCCTTAGAGACCCAGTACTTC.

The chain has TRBV12-3 or TRBV12-4 and TRBJ1-5; 8 positions agree with TRBD1. V trimming: 8 bases; J trimming: 6 bases; junction bases outside the gene matches: 6. This CDR3 is 13 amino acids long. The CDR3 loop is CASSTGDGQPQHF. CDR3 in DNA: TGTGCCAGCTCGACAGGGGATGGTCAGCCCCAGCATTTT.

At least ten counts were recorded for this clonotype. This chain joins TRBV6-2 or TRBV6-3 and TRBJ1-5; no clear D gene. The CDR3 is 13 residues long. Looked up from germline, CDR1 is MNHEY and CDR2 is SVGEGT. Trimming took 2 bases from V and 5 from J, leaving 7 bases between them. CDR3 loop: CASSYNEYQPQHF. The CDR3 bases are TGTGCCAGCAGTTACAACGAGTATCAGCCCCAGCATTTT.

This clonotype came up many times. This chain joins TRBV7-2 and TRBJ2-3; TRBD2 agrees at 12 bases. This CDR3 is 19 amino acids long. CDR1 SGHTA and CDR2 FQGNSA come from the germline V gene. The V gene end was trimmed by 5 bases and the J gene end by 2 bases; junction bases not matched to a gene: 14. The CDR3 DNA sequence: TGTGCCAGCAGCGAAGAGCCCCCCACTAGCGGGGGGAACACAGATACGCAGTATTTT. This encodes CASSEEPPTSGGNTDTQYF.

V and J are TRBV12-3 or TRBV12-4 and TRBJ1-4; TRBD1 aligns across 10 bases. This CDR3 comprises 16 residues. After removal of 5 bases from V and 7 bases from J, the junction contained 10 bases not matched to a gene. The CDR3 spells CASSPTGWDRGEKLFF. CDR3 nucleotide sequence: TGTGCCAGCAGTCCTACCGGGTGGGACAGGGGTGAAAAACTGTTTTTT.